Below, one T cell receptor (beta chain) is given with its context. This record belongs to a study of OX40 agonist ivuxolimab in advanced cancers. V was cut by 0 bases and J by 5 bases, with 9 bases left in between. CDR1 and CDR2 from the germline V gene are MNHNY and SVGAGI (reference sequence). The CDR3 runs 14 residues. This table comes from immunoSEQ multiplex PCR, and its TCRdb copy is limited to in-frame clones, with some not included. The repertoire holds 55,000 to 75,000 clones, around 85% seen once, with less than 5% in the top ten. J is TRBJ2-3 and V is TRBV6-6; a possible D gene is TRBD2 (5 bases). This TCR was recovered from an adult with an advanced solid tumor such as melanoma, head and neck, liver or kidney cancer. The specimen was CD4+ or CD8+ T cells sorted from blood, collected in a trial of the OX40 agonist ivuxolimab. Here the CDR3 reads CASSYSDRGDTQYF. CDR3 in DNA: TGTGCCAGCAGTTACTCGGACCGGGGAGATACGCAGTATTTT.